This entry concerns a single TCR beta chain. The antigen is unknown. The sample comes from a study of T-cell memory formation after mild COVID-19. Study-wide background: Largely donor-specific sequence clusters came from two donors.

The authors produced TCR alpha and TCR beta cDNA libraries with sample barcodes and UMIs by 5'RACE using constant-segment primers. TCRdb used MiXCR to reprocess the 5' RACE reads, holding one entry per CDR3 protein. The sample comprises around 400,000 distinct CDR3 sequences, 24% of which are singletons, and 8.5% to 10% rests with the top ten. Study findings and constraints: Researchers report contracting CD4+ clones mostly in CM and EM, with CD8+ clones in EMRA. Specificity for SARS-CoV-2 was not confirmed among the second-wave clones peaking on day 37.

The CDR3 is 14 amino acids. Germline CDR1 is SGHVS and CDR2 is FNYEAQ. Trimming removed 0 bases from V and 8 bases from J, with 11 bases in between. The specimen was PBMCs or a T cell subset sorted from them (not recorded which). The receptor was isolated from an adult woman who had mild COVID-19 (a few samples of this study predate the infection). Cell type and time point are not known. The chain recombines TRBV7-6 with TRBJ2-1, with D hard to call. In DNA form, the CDR3 reads TGTGCCAGCAGCTTAGCTCGCTTCGGCGATGAGCAGTTCTTC. It specifies CASSLARFGDEQFF.